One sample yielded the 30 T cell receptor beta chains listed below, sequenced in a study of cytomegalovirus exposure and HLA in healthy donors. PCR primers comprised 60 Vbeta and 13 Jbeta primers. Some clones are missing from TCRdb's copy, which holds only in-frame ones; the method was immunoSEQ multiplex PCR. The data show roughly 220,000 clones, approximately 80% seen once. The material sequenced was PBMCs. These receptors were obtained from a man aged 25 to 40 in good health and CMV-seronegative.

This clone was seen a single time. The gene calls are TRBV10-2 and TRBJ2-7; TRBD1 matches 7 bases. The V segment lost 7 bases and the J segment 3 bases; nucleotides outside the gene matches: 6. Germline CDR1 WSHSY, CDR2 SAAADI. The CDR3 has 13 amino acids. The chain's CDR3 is CASTRDRDYEQYF. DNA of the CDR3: TGCGCCAGCACCCGGGACAGAGACTACGAGCAGTACTTC.

DNA for the CDR3: TGTGCCAGCAGTAAAGCGGGGGGAGATGAGACCCAGTACTTC. As protein: CASSKAGGDETQYF. The chain is built from TRBV6-5 and TRBJ2-5; TRBD2 agrees at 9 bases. The trim removed 5 bases at V and 5 bases at J, leaving 6 bases unmatched. Germline loops: CDR1 MNHEY, CDR2 SVGAGI. The CDR3 spans 14 residues.

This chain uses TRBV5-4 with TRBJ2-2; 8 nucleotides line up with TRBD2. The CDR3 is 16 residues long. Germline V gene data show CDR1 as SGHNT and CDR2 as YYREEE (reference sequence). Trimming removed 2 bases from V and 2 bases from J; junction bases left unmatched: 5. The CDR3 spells CASSFEAGANTGELFF. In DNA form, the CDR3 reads TGTGCCAGCAGCTTTGAAGCGGGGGCAAACACCGGGGAGCTGTTTTTT.

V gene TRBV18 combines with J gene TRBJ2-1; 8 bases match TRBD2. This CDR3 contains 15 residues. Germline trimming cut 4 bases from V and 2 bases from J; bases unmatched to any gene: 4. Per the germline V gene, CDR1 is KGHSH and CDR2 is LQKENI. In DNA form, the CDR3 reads TGTGCCAGCTCACAGAGAGCGGGGGCCTACAATGAGCAGTTCTTC. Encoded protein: CASSQRAGAYNEQFF.

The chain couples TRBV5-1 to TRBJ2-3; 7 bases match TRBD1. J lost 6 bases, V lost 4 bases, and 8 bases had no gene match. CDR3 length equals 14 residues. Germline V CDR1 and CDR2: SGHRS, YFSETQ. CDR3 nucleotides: TGCGCCAGCAGCCCGGACAGGTTCAGGGATACGCAGTATTTT. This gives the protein CASSPDRFRDTQYF.

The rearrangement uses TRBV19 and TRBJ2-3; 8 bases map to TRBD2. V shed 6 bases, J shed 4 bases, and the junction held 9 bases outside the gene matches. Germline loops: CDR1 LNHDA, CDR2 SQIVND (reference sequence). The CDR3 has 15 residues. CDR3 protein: CASSLGGVGADTQYF. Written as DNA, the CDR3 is TGTGCCAGTAGCCTCGGGGGGGTTGGCGCAGATACGCAGTATTTT.

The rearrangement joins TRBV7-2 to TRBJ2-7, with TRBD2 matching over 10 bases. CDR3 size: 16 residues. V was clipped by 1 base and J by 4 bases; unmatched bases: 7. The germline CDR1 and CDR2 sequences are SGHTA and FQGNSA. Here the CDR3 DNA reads TGTGCCAGCAGCTTAGGCCTAGCGGGGGACGGTTACGAGCAGTACTTC. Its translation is CASSLGLAGDGYEQYF.

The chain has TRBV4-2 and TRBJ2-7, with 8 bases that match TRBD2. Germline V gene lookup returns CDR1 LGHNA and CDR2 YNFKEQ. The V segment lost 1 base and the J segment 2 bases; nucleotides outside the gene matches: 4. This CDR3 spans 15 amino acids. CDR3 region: CASSQGGGLPYEQYF. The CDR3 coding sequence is TGTGCCAGCAGCCAAGGCGGGGGGTTACCCTACGAGCAGTACTTC.

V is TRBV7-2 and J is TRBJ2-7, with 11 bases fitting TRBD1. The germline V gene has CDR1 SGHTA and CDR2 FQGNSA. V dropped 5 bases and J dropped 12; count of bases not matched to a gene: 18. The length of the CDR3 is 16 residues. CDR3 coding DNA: TGTGCCAGCAGCCGCGATTGGACAGGGGGCCCAGAGAGGTCGTACTTC. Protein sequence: CASSRDWTGGPERSYF.

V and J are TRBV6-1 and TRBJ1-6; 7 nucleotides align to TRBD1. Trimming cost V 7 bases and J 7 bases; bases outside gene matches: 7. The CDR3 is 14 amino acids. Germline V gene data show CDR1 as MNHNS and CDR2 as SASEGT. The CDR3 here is CASTNRGGNSPLHF. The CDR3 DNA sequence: TGTGCCAGCACAAACAGGGGTGGCAATTCACCCCTCCACTTT.

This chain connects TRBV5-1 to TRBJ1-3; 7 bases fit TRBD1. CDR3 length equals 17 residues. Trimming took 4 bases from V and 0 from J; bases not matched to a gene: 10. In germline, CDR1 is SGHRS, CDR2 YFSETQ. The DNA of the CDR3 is TGCGCCAGCAGCCAGGGTGGGACAGCGATCTCTGGAAACACCATATATTTT. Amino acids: CASSQGGTAISGNTIYF.

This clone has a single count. Here the CDR3 DNA reads TGTGCCAGCGGTAGCGGTCTTGAGCAGTTCTTC. Translation: CASGSGLEQFF. The chain combines TRBV6-5 with TRBJ2-1; D may be TRBD2 (6 bases). Germline V lookup: CDR1 MNHEY, CDR2 SVGAGI. The CDR3 loop spans 11 amino acids. The ends were cut back, 8 bases at V and 9 bases at J, with 11 bases in the middle.

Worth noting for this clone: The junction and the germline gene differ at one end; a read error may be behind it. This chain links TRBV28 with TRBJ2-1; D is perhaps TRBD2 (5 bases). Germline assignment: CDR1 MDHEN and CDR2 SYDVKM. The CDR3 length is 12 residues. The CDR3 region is CASSLSPSPLIF. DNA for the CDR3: TGTGCCAGCAGTTTATCACCTAGCCCCCTTATCTTC.

This chain's CDR3 is CASSQGRGGATDTQYF. The CDR3 coding sequence is TGTGCCAGCAGCCAGGGCCGCGGGGGGGCCACAGATACGCAGTATTTT. This chain connects TRBV4-2 to TRBJ2-3; 9 bases align to TRBD2. The length of the CDR3 is 16 residues. The germline V gene encodes CDR1 LGHNA and CDR2 YNFKEQ. V lost 3 bases and J lost 2; bases outside the gene matches: 6.

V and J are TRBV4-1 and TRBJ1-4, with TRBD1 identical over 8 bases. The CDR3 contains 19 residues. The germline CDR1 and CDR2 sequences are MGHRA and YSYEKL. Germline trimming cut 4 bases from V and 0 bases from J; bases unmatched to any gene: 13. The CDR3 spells CASSPDREKVLATNEKLFF. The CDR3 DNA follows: TGCGCCAGCAGCCCGGACAGGGAAAAGGTACTGGCAACTAATGAAAAACTGTTTTTT.

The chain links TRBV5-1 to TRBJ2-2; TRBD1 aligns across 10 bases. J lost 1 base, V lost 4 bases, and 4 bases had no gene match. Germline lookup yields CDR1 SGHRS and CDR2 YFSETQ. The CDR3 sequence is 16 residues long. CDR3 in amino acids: CASSTGDRGNTGELFF. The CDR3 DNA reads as TGCGCCAGCAGCACCGGGGACAGGGGGAACACCGGGGAGCTGTTTTTT.

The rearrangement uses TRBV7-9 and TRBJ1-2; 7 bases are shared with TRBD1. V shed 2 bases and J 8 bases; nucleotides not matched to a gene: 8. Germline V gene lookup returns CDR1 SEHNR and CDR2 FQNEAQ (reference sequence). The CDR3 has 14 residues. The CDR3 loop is CASSLTGTAEGYTF. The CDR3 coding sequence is TGTGCCAGCAGCTTAACCGGGACAGCCGAAGGCTACACCTTC. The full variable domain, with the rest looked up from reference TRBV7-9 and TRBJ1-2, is DTGVSQNPRHKITKRGQNVTFRCDPISEHNRLYWYRQTLGQGPEFLTYFQNEAQLEKSRLLSDRFSAERPKGSFSTLEIQRTEQGDSAMYLCASSLTGTAEGYTFGSGTRLTVV.

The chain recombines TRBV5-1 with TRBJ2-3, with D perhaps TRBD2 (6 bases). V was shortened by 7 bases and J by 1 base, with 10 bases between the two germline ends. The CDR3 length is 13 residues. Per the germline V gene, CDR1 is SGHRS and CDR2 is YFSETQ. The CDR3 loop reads CASGRDGTDTQYF. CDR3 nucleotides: TGCGCCAGCGGGCGGGATGGCACAGATACGCAGTATTTT. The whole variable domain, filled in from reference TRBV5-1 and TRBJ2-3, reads KAGVTQTPRYLIKTRGQQVTLSCSPISGHRSVSWYQQTPGQGLQFLFEYFSETQRNKGNFPGRFSGRQFSNSRSEMNVSTLELGDSALYLCASGRDGTDTQYFGPGTRLTVL.

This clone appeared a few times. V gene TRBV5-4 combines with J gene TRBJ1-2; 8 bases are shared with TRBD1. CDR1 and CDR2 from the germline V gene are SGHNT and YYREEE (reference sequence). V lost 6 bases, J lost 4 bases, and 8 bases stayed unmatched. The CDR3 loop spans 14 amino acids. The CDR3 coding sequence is TGTGCCAGCACCTGGGGACAGGCGGTCTATGGCTACACCTTC. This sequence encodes CASTWGQAVYGYTF.

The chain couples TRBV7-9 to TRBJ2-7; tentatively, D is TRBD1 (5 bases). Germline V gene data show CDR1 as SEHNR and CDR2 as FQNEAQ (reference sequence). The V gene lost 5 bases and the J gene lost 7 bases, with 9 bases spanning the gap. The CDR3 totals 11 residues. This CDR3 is CASSPGIEQYF. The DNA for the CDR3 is TGTGCCAGCAGCCCAGGGATAGAGCAGTACTTC.

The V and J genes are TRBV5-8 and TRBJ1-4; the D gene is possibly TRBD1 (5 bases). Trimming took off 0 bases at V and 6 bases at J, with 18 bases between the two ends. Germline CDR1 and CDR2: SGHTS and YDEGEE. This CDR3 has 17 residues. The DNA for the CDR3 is TGTGCCAGCAGCTTGGCGGGGCTCCAGGGAGGGGATGAAAAACTGTTTTTT. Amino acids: CASSLAGLQGGDEKLFF.

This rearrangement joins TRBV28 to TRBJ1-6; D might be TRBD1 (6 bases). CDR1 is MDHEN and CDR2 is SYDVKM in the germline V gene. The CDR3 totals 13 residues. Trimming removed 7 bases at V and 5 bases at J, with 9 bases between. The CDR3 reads CASKDSHNSPLHF. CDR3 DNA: TGTGCCAGCAAGGACAGCCATAATTCACCCCTCCACTTT.

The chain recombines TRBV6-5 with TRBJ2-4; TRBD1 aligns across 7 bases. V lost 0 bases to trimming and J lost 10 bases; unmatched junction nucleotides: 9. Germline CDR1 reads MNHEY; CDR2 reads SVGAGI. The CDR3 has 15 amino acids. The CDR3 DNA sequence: TGTGCCAGCAGTTACTCGGGACAGAATAAGGGGATTCAGTACTTC. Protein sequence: CASSYSGQNKGIQYF.

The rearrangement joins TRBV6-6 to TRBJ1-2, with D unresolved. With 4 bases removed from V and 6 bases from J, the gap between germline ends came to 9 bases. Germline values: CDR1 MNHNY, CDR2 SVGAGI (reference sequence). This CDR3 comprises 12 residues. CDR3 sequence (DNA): TGTGCCAGCAGTTCCAAGGAGGATGGCTACACCTTC. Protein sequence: CASSSKEDGYTF.

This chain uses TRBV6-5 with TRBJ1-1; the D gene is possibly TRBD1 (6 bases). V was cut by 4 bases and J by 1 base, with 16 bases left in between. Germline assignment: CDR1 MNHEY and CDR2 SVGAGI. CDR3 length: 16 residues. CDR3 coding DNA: TGTGCCAGCAGTTGGGGAGGGGGGCCGAAGAACACTGAAGCTTTCTTT. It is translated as CASSWGGGPKNTEAFF.

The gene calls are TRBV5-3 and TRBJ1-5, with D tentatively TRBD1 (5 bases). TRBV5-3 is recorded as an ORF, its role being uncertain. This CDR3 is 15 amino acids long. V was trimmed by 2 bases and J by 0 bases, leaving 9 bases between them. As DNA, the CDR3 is TGTGCCAGAAGCTTAAGACAGCATAGCAATCAGCCCCAGCATTTT. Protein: CARSLRQHSNQPQHF.

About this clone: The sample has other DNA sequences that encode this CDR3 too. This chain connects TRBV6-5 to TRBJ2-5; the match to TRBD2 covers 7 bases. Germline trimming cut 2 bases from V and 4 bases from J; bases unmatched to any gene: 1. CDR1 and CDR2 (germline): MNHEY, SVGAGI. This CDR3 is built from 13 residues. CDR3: CASSYGEGETQYF. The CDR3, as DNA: TGTGCCAGCAGTTACGGGGAGGGAGAGACCCAGTACTTC.

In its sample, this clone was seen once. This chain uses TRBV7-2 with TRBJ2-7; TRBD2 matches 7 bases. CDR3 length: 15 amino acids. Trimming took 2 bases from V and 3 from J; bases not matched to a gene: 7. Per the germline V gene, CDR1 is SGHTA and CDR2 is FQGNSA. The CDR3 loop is CASSLNGGGFYEQYF. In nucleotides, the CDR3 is TGTGCCAGCAGCTTAAACGGCGGGGGATTCTACGAGCAGTACTTC.

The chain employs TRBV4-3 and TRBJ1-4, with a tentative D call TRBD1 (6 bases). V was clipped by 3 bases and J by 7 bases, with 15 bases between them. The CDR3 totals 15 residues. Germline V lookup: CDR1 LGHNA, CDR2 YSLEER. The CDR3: CASSQYRARGEKLFF. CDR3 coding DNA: TGCGCCAGCAGCCAGTACAGGGCCAGGGGTGAAAAACTGTTTTTT.

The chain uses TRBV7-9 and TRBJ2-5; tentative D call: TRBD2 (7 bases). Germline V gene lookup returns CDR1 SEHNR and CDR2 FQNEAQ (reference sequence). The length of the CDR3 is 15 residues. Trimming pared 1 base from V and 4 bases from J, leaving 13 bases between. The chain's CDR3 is CASSLDTGGIETQYF. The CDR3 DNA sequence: TGTGCCAGCAGCTTAGATACGGGGGGCATAGAGACCCAGTACTTC.